At least ten counts were recorded for the clone carrying this TCR beta chain. What it recognizes is unknown. This entry belongs to a study of T cells in Graves' hyperthyroidism and ophthalmopathy. Template material for amplifying TCR beta CDR3 regions consisted of RNA transcripts. First-round RT-PCR with HTBI primers amplified the TCR CDR3 region. One entry per CDR3 protein, called by TCRdb with MiXCR from the multiplex PCR reads. The sample holds fewer than 800,000 distinct CDR3 sequences, 16% seen once. Clinical symptoms, serum thyroxine and TRAb, thyroid ultrasound and orbital computed tomography were used for the diagnoses. Regarding the study as a whole: Among thyroid clonotypes expanded above 0.001, most also appeared in blood.

Trimming stripped 7 bases from V and 4 bases from J, with 13 bases between. The CDR3 runs to 13 residues. CDR1 and CDR2 from the germline V gene are MNHNS and SASEGT. Input material: blood. The sequence was obtained from a man aged 18 to 29 with Graves' hyperthyroidism. V gene TRBV6-1 combines with J gene TRBJ2-5, with TRBD1 as a possible D gene (5 bases). CDR3 sequence: CASTNRRRETQYF. The CDR3 coding sequence is TGTGCCAGCACCAACAGGCGTAGAGAGACCCAGTACTTC.